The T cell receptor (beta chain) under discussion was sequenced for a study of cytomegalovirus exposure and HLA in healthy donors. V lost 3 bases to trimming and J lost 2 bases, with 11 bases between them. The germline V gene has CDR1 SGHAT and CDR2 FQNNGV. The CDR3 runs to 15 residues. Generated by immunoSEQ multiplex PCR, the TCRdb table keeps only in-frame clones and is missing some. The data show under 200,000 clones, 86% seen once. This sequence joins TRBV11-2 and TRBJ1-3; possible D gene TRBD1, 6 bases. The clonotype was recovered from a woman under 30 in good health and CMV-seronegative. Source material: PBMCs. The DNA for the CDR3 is TGTGCCAGCAGCTTGGGCAGGGGACCTGGAAACACCATATATTTT. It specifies CASSLGRGPGNTIYF.